This is a list of T cell receptor beta chains from one sample in a study of neoadjuvant anti-PD-1 for oral cavity cancer. Repertoires were generated with immunoSEQ multiplex PCR, while TCRdb's copy carries only in-frame clones and drops some. The sample yields tens of thousands of clones, roughly nine tenths seen once. This specimen consisted of PBMCs, obtained after nivolumab (anti-PD-1) treatment. All receptors come from a person aged 40 to 85 with oral cavity squamous cell carcinoma. CDR3s include the opening cysteine and the closing phenylalanine or tryptophan. The D gene is left open where the match is weak. For some rows the clone size is stated as once, few or many, or as a class when expanded; others skip it.

j_call: TRBJ2-1; d_call: .; clone_size: .; v_call: TRBV25-1; cdr3_aa: CASSDWGRDNEQFF; cdr3_nt: TGTGCCAGCAGTGACTGGGGGAGAGACAATGAGCAGTTCTTC
j_call: TRBJ2-7; d_call: .; clone_size: .; v_call: TRBV2; cdr3_aa: CASSGYTEGEQYF; cdr3_nt: TGTGCCAGCAGTGGCTACACCGAAGGCGAGCAGTACTTC
j_call: TRBJ2-2; d_call: .; clone_size: .; v_call: TRBV12-2; cdr3_aa: CASRLLLDRGNTGELFF; cdr3_nt: TGTGCAAGTCGCCTATTGCTGGACAGGGGGAACACCGGGGAGCTGTTTTTT
j_call: TRBJ1-3; d_call: .; clone_size: .; v_call: TRBV6-1; cdr3_aa: CASRGGVWVGNTIYF; cdr3_nt: TGTGCCAGCAGGGGGGGAGTATGGGTTGGAAACACCATATATTTT
j_call: TRBJ1-1; d_call: .; clone_size: .; v_call: TRBV30; cdr3_aa: CAWSQDSEAFF; cdr3_nt: TGTGCCTGGAGTCAAGACAGTGAAGCTTTCTTT
j_call: TRBJ2-1; d_call: .; clone_size: .; v_call: TRBV30; cdr3_aa: CAWTDTLDEQFF; cdr3_nt: TGTGCCTGGACGGACACTTTGGATGAGCAGTTCTTC
j_call: TRBJ2-3; d_call: .; clone_size: .; v_call: TRBV30; cdr3_aa: CAWSVPLIQTDTQYF; cdr3_nt: TGTGCCTGGAGTGTCCCCTTGATCCAGACAGATACGCAGTATTTT
j_call: TRBJ2-1; d_call: TRBD2; clone_size: once; v_call: TRBV9; cdr3_aa: CASSVGLAGGSSYNEQFF; cdr3_nt: TGTGCCAGCAGCGTAGGACTAGCGGGAGGTAGCTCCTACAATGAGCAGTTCTTC
j_call: TRBJ2-7; d_call: .; clone_size: .; v_call: TRBV11-2; cdr3_aa: CASSPLKGLKSYEQYF; cdr3_nt: TGTGCCAGCAGCCCTCTCAAGGGTTTGAAGTCCTACGAGCAGTACTTC
j_call: TRBJ2-1; d_call: TRBD2; clone_size: .; v_call: TRBV30; cdr3_aa: CAWSGFPGRRGGRWYNEQFF; cdr3_nt: TGTGCCTGGAGTGGGTTTCCGGGCCGGCGGGGGGGCCGATGGTACAATGAGCAGTTCTTC
j_call: TRBJ1-3; d_call: .; clone_size: few; v_call: TRBV5-4; cdr3_aa: CASSARGDPGNTIYF; cdr3_nt: TGTGCCAGCAGCGCGAGGGGGGACCCTGGAAACACCATATATTTT
j_call: TRBJ2-1; d_call: .; clone_size: .; v_call: TRBV25-1; cdr3_aa: CASIPQMGRGNDEQFF; cdr3_nt: TGTGCCAGCATCCCCCAGATGGGCAGGGGTAACGATGAGCAGTTCTTC
j_call: TRBJ2-3; d_call: .; clone_size: .; v_call: TRBV6-4; cdr3_aa: CASSPGGPSDTQYF; cdr3_nt: TGTGCCAGCAGCCCGGGGGGCCCGTCTGATACGCAGTATTTT
j_call: TRBJ2-2; d_call: .; clone_size: .; v_call: TRBV7-6; cdr3_aa: CASSFVISGAGELFF; cdr3_nt: TGTGCCAGCAGCTTCGTCATCTCGGGCGCCGGGGAGCTGTTTTTT
j_call: TRBJ2-2; d_call: TRBD1; clone_size: .; v_call: TRBV7-7; cdr3_aa: CASSPGTANTGELFF; cdr3_nt: TGTGCTAGCAGCCCAGGGACAGCGAACACCGGGGAGCTGTTTTTT
j_call: TRBJ1-2; d_call: .; clone_size: .; v_call: TRBV9; cdr3_aa: CASSRGHIRGYYGYTF; cdr3_nt: TGTGCCAGCAGCCGAGGGCACATAAGGGGTTACTATGGCTACACCTTC
j_call: TRBJ2-6; d_call: .; clone_size: .; v_call: TRBV7-3; cdr3_aa: CASSLGGPKSSGANVLTF; cdr3_nt: TGTGCCAGCAGCTTGGGGGGACCGAAGAGCTCTGGGGCCAACGTCCTGACTTTC
j_call: TRBJ1-1; d_call: .; clone_size: once; v_call: TRBV7-9; cdr3_aa: CASSGLGRNTEAFF; cdr3_nt: TGTGCCAGCAGCGGTTTGGGCCGGAACACTGAAGCTTTCTTT
j_call: TRBJ2-2; d_call: TRBD2; clone_size: few; v_call: TRBV7-3; cdr3_aa: CASSTGGAVTGELFF; cdr3_nt: TGTGCCAGCAGCACCGGGGGGGCGGTCACCGGGGAGCTGTTTTTT
j_call: TRBJ1-2; d_call: .; clone_size: .; v_call: TRBV29-1; cdr3_aa: CSVMAQARNGYTF; cdr3_nt: TGCAGCGTCATGGCACAGGCCAGAAATGGCTACACCTTC
j_call: TRBJ1-3; d_call: .; clone_size: .; v_call: TRBV6-5; cdr3_aa: CASSYSGSSGNTIYF; cdr3_nt: TGTGCCAGCAGTTACTCTGGTAGCTCTGGAAACACCATATATTTT
j_call: TRBJ1-1; d_call: TRBD1; clone_size: .; v_call: TRBV27; cdr3_aa: CASSSHRGRGTEAFF; cdr3_nt: TGTGCCAGCAGTTCACACAGGGGGAGGGGCACTGAAGCTTTCTTT
j_call: TRBJ2-7; d_call: .; clone_size: .; v_call: TRBV5-6; cdr3_aa: CASRRVGRSYEQYF; cdr3_nt: TGTGCCAGCAGGCGGGTGGGGCGCTCCTACGAGCAGTACTTC
j_call: TRBJ1-1; d_call: .; clone_size: few; v_call: TRBV7-9; cdr3_aa: CASSIGGEAFF; cdr3_nt: TGTGCCAGCAGCATAGGAGGTGAAGCTTTCTTT
j_call: TRBJ2-7; d_call: .; clone_size: .; v_call: TRBV28; cdr3_aa: CASSHQGYEQYF; cdr3_nt: TGTGCCAGCAGCCATCAGGGCTACGAGCAGTACTTC
j_call: TRBJ1-3; d_call: .; clone_size: .; v_call: TRBV5-6; cdr3_aa: CASSSFGQELSGNTIYF; cdr3_nt: TGTGCCAGCAGCTCCTTCGGGCAGGAACTCTCTGGAAACACCATATATTTT
j_call: TRBJ2-1; d_call: .; clone_size: .; v_call: TRBV19; cdr3_aa: CAVKSYNEQFF; cdr3_nt: TGTGCCGTCAAATCCTACAATGAGCAGTTCTTC
j_call: TRBJ2-7; d_call: TRBD2; clone_size: .; v_call: TRBV6-6; cdr3_aa: CASWRGAYEQYF; cdr3_nt: TGTGCCAGCTGGCGGGGGGCCTACGAGCAGTACTTC
j_call: TRBJ2-3; d_call: TRBD2; clone_size: .; v_call: TRBV6-5; cdr3_aa: CASSSRGSGVSDTQYF; cdr3_nt: TGTGCCAGCAGTTCTAGGGGTAGCGGGGTTTCTGATACGCAGTATTTT
j_call: TRBJ2-3; d_call: .; clone_size: .; v_call: TRBV19; cdr3_aa: CASGPRGDDTDTQYF; cdr3_nt: TGTGCCAGTGGCCCAAGGGGGGATGACACAGATACGCAGTATTTT
j_call: TRBJ2-3; d_call: .; clone_size: .; v_call: TRBV5-1; cdr3_aa: CASSLSGVGADTQYF; cdr3_nt: TGCGCCAGCAGCTTATCCGGGGTTGGGGCAGATACGCAGTATTTT
j_call: TRBJ1-2; d_call: .; clone_size: .; v_call: TRBV2; cdr3_aa: CASRRWGRGDGYTF; cdr3_nt: TGTGCCAGCAGGAGATGGGGGCGGGGTGATGGCTACACCTTC
j_call: TRBJ2-4; d_call: TRBD1; clone_size: .; v_call: TRBV28; cdr3_aa: CASSSYGTGANIQYF; cdr3_nt: TGTGCCAGCAGTTCTTACGGGACAGGGGCCAACATTCAGTACTTC
j_call: TRBJ2-3; d_call: TRBD2; clone_size: once; v_call: TRBV4-2; cdr3_aa: CASSQEATGGKTDTQYF; cdr3_nt: TGTGCCAGCAGCCAAGAGGCGACGGGGGGGAAAACAGATACGCAGTATTTT
j_call: TRBJ2-7; d_call: TRBD1; clone_size: .; v_call: TRBV5-1; cdr3_aa: CASSGQANSYEQYF; cdr3_nt: TGCGCCAGCAGCGGACAGGCCAACTCCTACGAGCAGTACTTC
j_call: TRBJ2-1; d_call: .; clone_size: .; v_call: TRBV29-1; cdr3_aa: CSVEDRRNNEQFF; cdr3_nt: TGCAGCGTTGAAGATCGCAGGAACAATGAGCAGTTCTTC
j_call: TRBJ1-1; d_call: .; clone_size: .; v_call: TRBV11-1; cdr3_aa: CASSLGENTEAFF; cdr3_nt: TGTGCCAGCAGCTTAGGGGAGAACACTGAAGCTTTCTTT
j_call: TRBJ1-3; d_call: .; clone_size: .; v_call: TRBV29-1; cdr3_aa: CSGGAEGNTIYF; cdr3_nt: TGCAGCGGGGGGGCGGAGGGAAACACCATATATTTT
j_call: TRBJ2-7; d_call: .; clone_size: .; v_call: TRBV5-1; cdr3_aa: CASSLVGFSYEQYF; cdr3_nt: TGCGCCAGCAGCTTGGTGGGATTCTCCTACGAGCAGTACTTC
j_call: TRBJ1-2; d_call: .; clone_size: .; v_call: TRBV6-4; cdr3_aa: CASSDDGYTF; cdr3_nt: TGTGCCAGCAGTGACGATGGCTACACCTTC
j_call: TRBJ2-7; d_call: .; clone_size: .; v_call: TRBV5-1; cdr3_aa: CASSQGLAGAAYEQYF; cdr3_nt: TGCGCCAGCAGCCAGGGGCTGGCGGGAGCGGCCTACGAGCAGTACTTC
j_call: TRBJ1-1; d_call: TRBD1; clone_size: .; v_call: TRBV6-1; cdr3_aa: CASSKMDRVTEAFF; cdr3_nt: TGTGCCAGCAGTAAAATGGACAGGGTCACTGAAGCTTTCTTT
j_call: TRBJ1-2; d_call: .; clone_size: .; v_call: TRBV11-3; cdr3_aa: CASSLESGYGYTF; cdr3_nt: TGTGCCAGCAGCTTAGAGTCAGGGTATGGCTACACCTTC
j_call: TRBJ2-1; d_call: .; clone_size: .; v_call: TRBV11-1; cdr3_aa: CASIAGLEGNEQFF; cdr3_nt: TGTGCCAGCATCGCGGGACTTGAGGGCAATGAGCAGTTCTTC
j_call: TRBJ1-6; d_call: .; clone_size: .; v_call: TRBV5-1; cdr3_aa: CASSLRGVTYNSPLHF; cdr3_nt: TGCGCCAGCAGCTTGAGGGGGGTCACGTATAATTCACCCCTCCACTTT
j_call: TRBJ2-5; d_call: TRBD2; clone_size: .; v_call: TRBV6-4; cdr3_aa: CASSGGITSGIETQYF; cdr3_nt: TGTGCCAGCAGTGGGGGGATAACTAGCGGGATTGAGACCCAGTACTTC
j_call: TRBJ2-7; d_call: .; clone_size: .; v_call: TRBV30; cdr3_aa: CAWNSLVAFGSYEQYF; cdr3_nt: TGTGCCTGGAATAGTCTAGTTGCTTTCGGTTCCTACGAGCAGTACTTC
j_call: TRBJ1-2; d_call: TRBD1; clone_size: once; v_call: TRBV5-8; cdr3_aa: CASSFQGDRGYTF; cdr3_nt: TGTGCCAGCAGTTTCCAGGGGGACCGGGGCTACACCTTC
j_call: TRBJ1-4; d_call: .; clone_size: .; v_call: TRBV7-9; cdr3_aa: CASSFGGPDEKLFF; cdr3_nt: TGTGCCAGCAGCTTCGGCGGTCCCGATGAAAAACTGTTTTTT
j_call: TRBJ2-3; d_call: TRBD2; clone_size: .; v_call: TRBV19; cdr3_aa: CASSLLAGAGTDTQYF; cdr3_nt: TGTGCCAGTAGTTTACTAGCGGGAGCAGGGACAGATACGCAGTATTTT
j_call: TRBJ2-1; d_call: TRBD2; clone_size: once; v_call: TRBV7-6; cdr3_aa: CASGSWTSGNNEQFF; cdr3_nt: TGTGCCAGCGGAAGTTGGACTAGCGGAAACAATGAGCAGTTCTTC
j_call: TRBJ2-2; d_call: .; clone_size: .; v_call: TRBV5-5; cdr3_aa: CASSFIGGHNTGELFF; cdr3_nt: TGTGCCAGCAGCTTTATCGGCGGGCACAACACCGGGGAGCTGTTTTTT
j_call: TRBJ2-7; d_call: .; clone_size: few; v_call: TRBV11-2; cdr3_aa: CASSLFSQDYEQYF; cdr3_nt: TGTGCCAGCAGCTTGTTTAGCCAGGACTACGAGCAGTACTTC
j_call: TRBJ2-4; d_call: .; clone_size: .; v_call: TRBV27; cdr3_aa: CASSLGRMSIQYF; cdr3_nt: TGTGCCAGCAGTTTGGGCAGGATGAGCATTCAGTACTTC